The 10 T cell receptor beta chains below were found in one sample sequenced in a study of CD8 T cells in Susac syndrome (dated by TCRdb to about 2019). Library preparation was by the immunoSEQ multiplex PCR assay. RNA was extracted using the RNeasy kit, and about 0.45 to 1 ug of the RNA was reverse transcribed with random hexamers. Through fastp at Q25 and MiXCR, TCRdb rebuilt clones from the public reads, retaining in-frame beta chains. Entries that share a CDR3 protein sequence are merged under the most common genes and DNA. This sample gives around 79,000 distinct CDR3 sequences in total; roughly 94% of them show up just once. The top ten clonotypes cover approximately 0.38% of the sample. Sequencing was performed on CD8+ T cells from PBMCs. The receptor source for this set is a human donor with multiple sclerosis.

This sequence joins TRBV20-1 and TRBJ1-3; no definite D call. Germline V lookup: CDR1 DFQATT, CDR2 SNEGSKA (reference sequence). This CDR3 comprises 13 residues. With 4 bases removed from V and 1 base from J, the gap between germline ends came to 8 bases. CDR3 DNA: TGCAGTGCTAATGACCCTTCTGGAAACACCATATATTTT. It codes for CSANDPSGNTIYF.

The rearrangement uses TRBV29-1 and TRBJ2-1, with 7 bases identical to TRBD1. The CDR3 totals 13 residues. J lost 7 bases, V lost 6 bases, and 9 bases had no gene match. Germline-derived CDR1 and CDR2 are SQVTM and ANQGSEA. CDR3 bases: TGCAGCGTCGCCGGGACAGTTTTAAATGAGCAGTTCTTC. The encoded protein is CSVAGTVLNEQFF.

This chain joins TRBV30 and TRBJ1-2; D unresolved. Germline CDR1 GTSNPN, CDR2 SVGIG (reference sequence). Trimming left V 3 bases short and J 4 bases short, with 9 bases between. The CDR3 is made up of 12 amino acids. The CDR3: CAWRMGFYGYTF. The CDR3 DNA reads TGTGCCTGGAGGATGGGGTTCTATGGCTACACCTTC.

This sequence joins TRBV19 and TRBJ2-5; 8 nucleotides agree with TRBD1. V was clipped by 4 bases and J by 2 bases; unmatched bases: 6. The CDR3 covers 15 residues. Looked up from germline, CDR1 is LNHDA and CDR2 is SQIVND (reference sequence). Here the CDR3 DNA reads TGTGCCAGTAGTACCGGGACAGGACTTCAAGAGACCCAGTACTTC. Protein product: CASSTGTGLQETQYF. Full variable domain (rest looked up from reference TRBV19 and TRBJ2-5): DGGITQSPKYLFRKEGQNVTLSCEQNLNHDAMYWYRQDPGQGLRLIYYSQIVNDFQKGDIAEGYSVSREKKESFPLTVTSAQKNPTAFYLCASSTGTGLQETQYFGPGTRLLVL.

The V call is TRBV27, the J call TRBJ2-7; 9 nucleotides match TRBD1. Germline CDR1 MNHEY, CDR2 SMNVEV (reference sequence). Trimming cost V 10 bases and J 0 bases; bases outside gene matches: 10. The CDR3 extends over 15 amino acids. CDR3 loop: CATMSGTGISYEQYF. Written as DNA, the CDR3 is TGTGCCACCATGTCGGGGACAGGGATCTCCTACGAGCAGTACTTC.

J is TRBJ2-7 and V is TRBV9; D perhaps matches TRBD1 (5 bases). There are 13 residues in the CDR3. CDR1 and CDR2 (germline): SGDLS, YYNGEE. The ends were cut back, 3 bases at V and 5 bases at J, with 12 bases in the middle. The CDR3 sequence: CASSGPGSHEQYF. DNA of the CDR3: TGTGCCAGCAGCGGTCCAGGGTCCCACGAGCAGTACTTC.

This rearrangement joins TRBV9 to TRBJ2-1, with 11 bases aligning to TRBD1. The germline V gene encodes CDR1 SGDLS and CDR2 YYNGEE. The J segment lost 8 bases and the V segment lost 3 bases, leaving 7 bases of the junction unmatched. The length of the CDR3 is 15 residues. CDR3 loop: CASSGRDRGSDEQFF. The CDR3 DNA reads TGTGCCAGCAGCGGCCGGGACAGGGGGAGCGATGAGCAGTTCTTC.

V is TRBV25-1 and J is TRBJ2-7; D not certain. Looked up from germline, CDR1 is MGHDK and CDR2 is SYGVNS. Deletions cut 0 bases from V and 7 bases from J, with 19 bases between. The CDR3 spans 16 residues. For the CDR3, the DNA is TGTGCCAGCAGTGAATATTTTTCCGGACGCCTCGGGGAGCAGTACTTC. It specifies CASSEYFSGRLGEQYF.

The chain links TRBV5-4 to TRBJ1-2; TRBD1 is a possible D gene (5 bases). The CDR3 totals 15 residues. Looked up from germline, CDR1 is SGHNT and CDR2 is YYREEE (reference sequence). Trimming left V 0 bases short and J 4 bases short, with 13 bases between. CDR3 in DNA: TGTGCCAGCAGCTTGGATGGGGGAACTATCTATGGCTACACCTTC. It specifies CASSLDGGTIYGYTF.

This rearrangement joins TRBV6-1 to TRBJ2-2, with D uncertain. Trimming removed 3 bases at V and 6 bases at J, with 11 bases between. Germline CDR1 MNHNS, CDR2 SASEGT. CDR3 length equals 14 residues. The CDR3, as DNA: TGTGCCAGCAGTGAGGAAGGGATGGCCGGGGAGCTGTTTTTT. Translation: CASSEEGMAGELFF.